The 6 T cell receptor beta chains listed next were all sequenced from one sample in a study of blood T cell repertoires in COVID-19. The repertoire was sequenced with immunoSEQ multiplex PCR; TCRdb's copy has only in-frame clones and lacks some. The table has 130,000 to 150,000 clones, 81% seen once. The sequenced sample was peripheral blood. The origin of the receptors is a human donor in a cohort sampled during active COVID-19.

There are a few counts of this clone. The V call is TRBV29-1, the J call TRBJ2-7; 9 positions match TRBD1. Germline values: CDR1 SQVTM, CDR2 ANQGSEA. V dropped 5 bases and J dropped 2; count of bases not matched to a gene: 7. The CDR3 has 14 residues. The CDR3 spells CSVIGTGGTYEQYF. For the CDR3, the DNA is TGCAGCGTTATAGGAACAGGGGGCACCTACGAGCAGTACTTC.

The chain couples TRBV7-2 to TRBJ1-2; D may be TRBD1 (6 bases). The germline V gene encodes CDR1 SGHTA and CDR2 FQGNSA. V lost 5 bases and J lost 6, with 16 bases in between. The CDR3 is 14 residues long. CDR3 in amino acids: CASSGRDGGDGYTF. The CDR3, as DNA: TGTGCCAGCAGCGGCCGGGATGGGGGCGATGGCTACACCTTC.

This clone was detected ten times or more. The rearrangement uses TRBV6-5 and TRBJ1-4, with D tentatively TRBD1 (5 bases). The CDR3 is made up of 13 amino acids. Trimming removed 6 bases at V and 6 bases at J, with 11 bases between. Germline V gene sequence: CDR1 MNHEY, CDR2 SVGAGI. The CDR3 protein is CASRLGGDEKLFF. The CDR3 region has the DNA TGTGCCAGCAGGCTCGGGGGGGATGAAAAACTGTTTTTT.

V is TRBV7-2 and J is TRBJ2-7, with a tentative D call TRBD2 (5 bases). CDR1 is SGHTA and CDR2 is FQGNSA in the germline V gene. This CDR3 comprises 13 residues. Trimming stripped 3 bases from V and 1 base from J, with 7 bases between. CDR3 bases: TGTGCCAGCAGCTTCAGCGGTTCCTACGAGCAGTACTTC. This encodes CASSFSGSYEQYF.

The chain has TRBV28 and TRBJ2-3; D is possibly TRBD2 (5 bases). The CDR3 loop spans 16 amino acids. Trimming removed 7 bases from V and 0 bases from J, with 17 bases in between. Germline V gene data show CDR1 as MDHEN and CDR2 as SYDVKM. The CDR3, as DNA: TGTGCCAGCACTGCCGGAGGCCCCCTTAGCACAGATACGCAGTATTTT. This translates into CASTAGGPLSTDTQYF.

The rearrangement uses TRBV11-2 and TRBJ2-7; 9 bases map to TRBD1. This CDR3 contains 17 residues. Germline V lookup: CDR1 SGHAT, CDR2 FQNNGV. With V trimmed by 0 bases and J by 3 bases, 9 bases remained unmatched. The CDR3 region is CASSLDPMTGGFYEQYF. In nucleotides, the CDR3 is TGTGCCAGCAGCTTAGATCCGATGACAGGGGGTTTCTACGAGCAGTACTTC.